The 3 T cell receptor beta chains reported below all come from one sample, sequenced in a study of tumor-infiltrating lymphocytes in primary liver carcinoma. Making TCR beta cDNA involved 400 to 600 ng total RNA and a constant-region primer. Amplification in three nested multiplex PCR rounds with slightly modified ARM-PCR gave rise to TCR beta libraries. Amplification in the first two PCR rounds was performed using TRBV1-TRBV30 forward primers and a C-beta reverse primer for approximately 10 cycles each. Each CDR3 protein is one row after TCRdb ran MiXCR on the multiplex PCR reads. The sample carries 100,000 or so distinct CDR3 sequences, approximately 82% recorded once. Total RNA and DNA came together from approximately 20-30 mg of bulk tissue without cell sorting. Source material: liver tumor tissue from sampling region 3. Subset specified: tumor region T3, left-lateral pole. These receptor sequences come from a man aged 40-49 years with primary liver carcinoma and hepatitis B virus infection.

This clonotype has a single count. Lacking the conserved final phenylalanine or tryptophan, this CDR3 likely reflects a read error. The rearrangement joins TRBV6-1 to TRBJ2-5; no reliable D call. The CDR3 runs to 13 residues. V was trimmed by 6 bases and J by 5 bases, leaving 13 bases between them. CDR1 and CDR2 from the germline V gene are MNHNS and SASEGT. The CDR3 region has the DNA TGTGCCAGCAGCCGAGCATCGTGGGAGACCCAGTACTAC. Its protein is CASSRASWETQYY.

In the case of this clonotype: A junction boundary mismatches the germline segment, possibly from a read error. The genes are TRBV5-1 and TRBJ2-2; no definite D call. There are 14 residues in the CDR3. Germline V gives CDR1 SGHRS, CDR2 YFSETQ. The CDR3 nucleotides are TGCGCCGGCAGCATGGAACCCAACACCGGGGAGCTGTTTTTT. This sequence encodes CAGSMEPNTGELFF.

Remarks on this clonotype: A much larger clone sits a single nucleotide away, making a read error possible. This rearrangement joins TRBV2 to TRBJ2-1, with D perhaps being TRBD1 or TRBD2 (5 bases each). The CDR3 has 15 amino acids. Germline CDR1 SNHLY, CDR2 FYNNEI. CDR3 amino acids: CASSPGADPLNERFF. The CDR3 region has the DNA TGTGCCTCCAGCCCCGGGGCAGACCCTTTGAATGAGCGGTTCTTC.